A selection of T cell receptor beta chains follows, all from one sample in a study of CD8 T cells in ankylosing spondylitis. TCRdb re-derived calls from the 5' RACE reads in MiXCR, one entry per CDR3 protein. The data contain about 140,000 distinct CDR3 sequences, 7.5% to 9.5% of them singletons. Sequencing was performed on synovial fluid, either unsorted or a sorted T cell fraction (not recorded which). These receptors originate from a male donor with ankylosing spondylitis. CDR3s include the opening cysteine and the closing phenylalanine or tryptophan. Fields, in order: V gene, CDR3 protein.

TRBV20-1,CSASYGVPYNEQFF
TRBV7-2,CASATGAGNTIYF
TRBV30,CAWSHQSGTNEKLSF
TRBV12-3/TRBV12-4,CASDFSGNTIYF
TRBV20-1,CSAIDGFYEQYF
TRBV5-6,CASSASSGFTGELFF
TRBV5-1,CASSLGGKGDTQYF
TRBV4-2,CASSPQGVRGAKADTQYF
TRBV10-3,CAIRGSSGGNTGELFF
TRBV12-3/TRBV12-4,CATGVSGANVLTF
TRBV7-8,CASSAGLVNEQFF
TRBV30,CAWSLPTGGSGYTF
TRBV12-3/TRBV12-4,CASSGLGNTEAFF
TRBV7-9,CASGRGEGEKLFF
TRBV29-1,CSVSLDRGNTEAFF
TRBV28,CASSDQTGGYEQYF
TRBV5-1,CASRQPLSGRANTGELFF
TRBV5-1,CASSPGGTSNEKLFF
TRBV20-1,CSARRRGLRNTEAFF
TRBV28,CASSSHRQEEEGGGQYF
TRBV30,CAWSRSGEQYF
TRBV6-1,CASRRNGQGVYVGTGELFF
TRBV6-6,CASSKRVHEQYF
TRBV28,CASSSRMGSYYEQYF
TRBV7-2,CASRGGGGRTGELFF
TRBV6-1,CASSRRQGVWETQYF
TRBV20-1,CSALEGPGSGYTF
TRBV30,CAWSVPGGTLSEQYF
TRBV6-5,CASILSSGYNEQFF
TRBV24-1,CATSDFPQRELFF
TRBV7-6,CASSLALDQPQHF
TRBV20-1,CSARDPWTSGATDTQYF
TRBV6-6,CASSPREIPLHF
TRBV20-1,CSARDWAAGANVLTF
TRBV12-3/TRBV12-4,CASSLVGGGTEAFF
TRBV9,CASRGLNTDTQYF
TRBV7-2,CASSLARDYTGELFF
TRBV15,CATSLRGNTEAFF
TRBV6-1,CASSRDRNEKLFF
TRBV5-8,CASSQDFGGPSYEQYF
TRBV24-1,CATSDYNTEAFF
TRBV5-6,CASSLGTGGAFF
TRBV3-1,CASSRQLAEQETQYF
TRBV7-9,CASSLQGGGRETQYF
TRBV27,CASSPQAGAGDNEQFF
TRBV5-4,CASSSGTTGGYGYTF